Listed below are T cell receptor beta chains from one sample, sequenced in a study of vaccination and CD4 T cells after COVID-19. TCRdb used MiXCR to reprocess the PCR reads, holding one entry per CDR3 protein. The sample has 20,000 to 25,000 distinct CDR3 sequences, 58% seen once. Sequencing used CD4+ T cells from blood, obtained before SARS-CoV-2 vaccination. Receptors were obtained from a human donor who had recovered from COVID-19. The CDR3 runs from the conserved cysteine through the conserved F or W.

j_call v_call cdr3_length cdr3_aa
TRBJ1-1 TRBV12-3/TRBV12-4 13 CASSFLQGGRAFF
TRBJ1-5 TRBV21-1 16 CASSRRTGVHNQPQHF
TRBJ1-5 TRBV12-3/TRBV12-4 15 CASSLEGGRNQPQHF
TRBJ1-5 TRBV20-1 13 CSAGGQGSQPQHF
TRBJ1-5 TRBV2 14 CASNGFSEHQPQHF
TRBJ2-5 TRBV7-9 15 CASTKNRGGRETQYF
TRBJ2-5 TRBV7-6 15 CASSFPGYSQETQYF
TRBJ2-3 TRBV6-1 11 CASMIKDTQYF
TRBJ2-5 TRBV6-2/TRBV6-3 16 CASSYSQGEIEETQYF
TRBJ2-5 TRBV20-1 16 CSAVPASGGAQETQYF
TRBJ2-7 TRBV28 16 CASSLWGGSKSYEQYF
TRBJ2-3 TRBV6-2/TRBV6-3 13 CASSDRVEDTQYF
TRBJ2-3 TRBV6-5 16 CASSYGPLREGDTQYF
TRBJ2-5 TRBV15 15 CATSRDPGPQETQYF